The 18 T cell receptor beta chains presented below share a single source sample, sequenced in a study of identical twins. TCRdb redid the calling of the 5' RACE reads with MiXCR, one entry per CDR3 protein. The repertoire holds 350,000 or so distinct CDR3 sequences, with approximately 8.8% as singletons. Source material: naive T cells sorted from blood. Receptors were obtained from a woman between 50 and 59 years old in good health.

The rearrangement links TRBV27 to TRBJ1-1; a possible D gene is TRBD1 (5 bases). With 5 bases removed from V and 6 bases from J, the gap between germline ends came to 10 bases. The CDR3 has 12 residues. The germline CDR1 and CDR2 sequences are MNHEY and SMNVEV (reference sequence). The CDR3 sequence is CASSPPGPEAFF. The CDR3 coding sequence is TGTGCCAGCAGTCCCCCAGGGCCTGAAGCTTTCTTT.

The V and J genes are TRBV20-1 and TRBJ2-7, with 8 bases identical to TRBD2. Germline V lookup: CDR1 DFQATT, CDR2 SNEGSKA (reference sequence). V shed 3 bases, J shed 4 bases, and the junction held 8 bases outside the gene matches. CDR3 size: 14 residues. For the CDR3, the DNA is TGCAGTGCTAGGCCCATAGCGGGAACGTACGAGCAGTACTTC. Its protein product is CSARPIAGTYEQYF.

The sample holds one count of this clonotype. This chain joins TRBV6-5 and TRBJ1-1; no clear D gene. Trimming stripped 4 bases from V and 2 bases from J, with 8 bases between. The CDR3 contains 13 residues. Germline assignment: CDR1 MNHEY and CDR2 SVGAGI. CDR3 DNA sequence: TGTGCCAGCAGTTTGACGGATAACACTGAAGCTTTCTTT. Translated, it gives CASSLTDNTEAFF.

V is TRBV6-1 and J is TRBJ2-1; D is unclear. This CDR3 is 13 amino acids long. Germline V gives CDR1 MNHNS, CDR2 SASEGT. The V end lost 3 bases, the J end lost 7 bases, and 10 bases lay between the germline ends. CDR3 nucleotide sequence: TGTGCCAGCAGTGAGGGATCTGGAAATGAGCAGTTCTTC. This translates into CASSEGSGNEQFF.

This clonotype was seen at least ten times. V usage is TRBV10-3 and J usage is TRBJ2-3; D gene uncertain. CDR3 length: 15 residues. CDR1 is ENHRY, CDR2 SYGVKD, per germline. V was clipped by 4 bases and J by 4 bases, with 15 bases between them. CDR3 sequence (DNA): TGTGCCATCAGTGGATTTAACGGGCTGGCAGATACGCAGTATTTT. Translation gives CAISGFNGLADTQYF.

The chain links TRBV5-1 to TRBJ2-7; 9 nucleotides line up with TRBD1. Germline V lookup: CDR1 SGHRS, CDR2 YFSETQ. The length of the CDR3 is 15 residues. Unmatched junction bases numbered 6, after V lost 3 bases and J lost 2 bases. CDR3 region: CASSSGQGLTYEQYF. CDR3 in DNA: TGCGCCAGCAGCTCAGGACAGGGGCTGACCTACGAGCAGTACTTC.

The chain carries TRBV5-1 and TRBJ2-1; TRBD2 matches at 11 bases. The CDR3 is 16 residues long. Germline CDR1 SGHRS, CDR2 YFSETQ. Trimming cost V 1 base and J 2 bases; bases outside gene matches: 2. CDR3 sequence: CASSLTTSGAYNEQFF. CDR3 bases: TGCGCCAGCAGCTTGACGACTAGCGGGGCCTACAATGAGCAGTTCTTC. Supplemented by reference TRBV5-1 and TRBJ2-1, the full variable domain reads KAGVTQTPRYLIKTRGQQVTLSCSPISGHRSVSWYQQTPGQGLQFLFEYFSETQRNKGNFPGRFSGRQFSNSRSEMNVSTLELGDSALYLCASSLTTSGAYNEQFFGPGTRLTVL.

This clonotype has just a few counts. The chain recombines TRBV5-6 with TRBJ2-3, with no clear D. In germline, CDR1 is SGHDT, CDR2 YYEEEE. With 6 bases removed from V and 3 bases from J, the gap between germline ends came to 11 bases. This CDR3 comprises 13 residues. CDR3 nucleotides: TGTGCCAGCACGGAAGCCCCTACAGATACGCAGTATTTT. Translating gives CASTEAPTDTQYF.

This clonotype was seen repeatedly, ten times or more. The CDR3 region is CASKLAGGLGTQYF. The CDR3 DNA is TGTGCCAGCAAACTAGCGGGCGGGTTGGGTACGCAGTATTTT. This sequence joins TRBV6-5 and TRBJ2-3; TRBD2 agrees at 9 bases. In germline, CDR1 is MNHEY, CDR2 SVGAGI. The ends lost 7 bases at V and 8 bases at J; junction bases unmatched: 10. The CDR3 spans 14 residues.

Ten or more counts support this clonotype. The chain links TRBV28 to TRBJ1-1, with 7 bases that match TRBD1. J gave up 3 bases and V 2 bases, and 6 bases lay outside the gene matches. The length of the CDR3 is 15 residues. Germline CDR1 is MDHEN and CDR2 is SYDVKM. The CDR3 region is CASSLIQGPHTEAFF. CDR3 coding DNA: TGTGCCAGCAGTTTAATACAGGGGCCACACACTGAAGCTTTCTTT.

The chain is built from TRBV2 and TRBJ1-2, with D perhaps TRBD1 (6 bases). The CDR3 covers 14 residues. Germline V lookup: CDR1 SNHLY, CDR2 FYNNEI. V was clipped by 4 bases and J by 3 bases, with 12 bases between them. CDR3 sequence (DNA): TGTGCCAGCAGTGTCCCACAGGGTTACTATGGCTACACCTTC. Its translation: CASSVPQGYYGYTF.

This clonotype was counted between two and nine times. The chain carries TRBV30 and TRBJ2-7, with unresolved D. The CDR3 sequence is 13 residues long. V dropped 4 bases and J dropped 1 base, with 11 bases sitting between them. The germline CDR1 and CDR2 sequences are GTSNPN and SVGIG (reference sequence). CDR3 bases: TGTGCCTGGACCTACGGATCTTCCTACGAGCAGTACTTC. Translating it yields CAWTYGSSYEQYF.

The table lists this clonotype with a few counts. This sequence joins TRBV5-1 and TRBJ2-1; D is unclear. V was clipped by 2 bases and J by 2 bases, with 8 bases between them. Germline V lookup: CDR1 SGHRS, CDR2 YFSETQ. This CDR3 has 14 residues. The CDR3 sequence: CASSFGDAYNEQFF. The CDR3 bases are TGCGCCAGCAGCTTTGGCGACGCCTACAATGAGCAGTTCTTC.

This clonotype was picked up many times. The gene calls are TRBV29-1 and TRBJ2-1; the match to TRBD2 covers 12 bases. The CDR3 contains 14 residues. The ends lost 4 bases at V and 4 bases at J; junction bases unmatched: 2. Germline V CDR1 and CDR2: SQVTM, ANQGSEA. The CDR3 protein is CSVVGLAGYNEQFF. In DNA form, the CDR3 reads TGCAGCGTTGTAGGACTAGCGGGATACAATGAGCAGTTCTTC.

V gene TRBV15 combines with J gene TRBJ1-6; D possibly corresponds to TRBD1 (6 bases). The CDR3 is 15 amino acids. The V gene lost 1 base and the J gene lost 7 bases, with 11 bases spanning the gap. Per germline, CDR1 LNHNV and CDR2 YYDKDF (reference sequence). CDR3 nucleotides: TGTGCCACCAGCAGAGGGGGGCGGATGAATTCACCCCTCCACTTT. It specifies CATSRGGRMNSPLHF.

V usage is TRBV5-1 and J usage is TRBJ2-1, with a possible D match to TRBD2 (5 bases). This CDR3 comprises 15 residues. Trimming stripped 1 base from V and 4 bases from J, with 12 bases between. The germline V gene encodes CDR1 SGHRS and CDR2 YFSETQ. The CDR3 loop is CASSLTGNAYNEQFF. The CDR3 DNA reads TGCGCCAGCAGCTTGACGGGGAATGCTTACAATGAGCAGTTCTTC.

This clonotype was recorded at least ten times. The chain is built from TRBV29-1 and TRBJ1-2; 10 positions match TRBD1. V lost 7 bases to trimming and J lost 6 bases; unmatched junction nucleotides: 11. The CDR3 sequence is 14 residues long. Germline V lookup: CDR1 SQVTM, CDR2 ANQGSEA. In DNA form, the CDR3 reads TGCAGCGGGGACAGGGGCCCTTCTGATGATGGCTACACCTTC. Amino acid sequence: CSGDRGPSDDGYTF.

The V and J genes are TRBV27 and TRBJ1-2; 8 bases align to TRBD1. V shed 5 bases, J shed 9 bases, and the junction held 14 bases outside the gene matches. The CDR3 spans 15 residues. Germline values: CDR1 MNHEY, CDR2 SMNVEV (reference sequence). The CDR3 sequence is CASSNGQGLLNRYTF. The CDR3 DNA reads as TGTGCCAGCAGTAACGGACAGGGCTTACTGAATCGCTACACCTTC.